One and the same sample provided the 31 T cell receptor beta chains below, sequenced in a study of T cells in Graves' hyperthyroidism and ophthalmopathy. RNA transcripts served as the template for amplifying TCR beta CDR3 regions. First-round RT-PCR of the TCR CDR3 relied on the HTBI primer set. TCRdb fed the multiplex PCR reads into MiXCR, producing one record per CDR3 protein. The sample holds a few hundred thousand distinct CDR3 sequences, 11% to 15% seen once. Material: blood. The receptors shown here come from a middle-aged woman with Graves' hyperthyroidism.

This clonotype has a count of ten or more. The CDR3: CASSQVAGEQYF. CDR3 nucleotide sequence: TGTGCCAGCAGCCAAGTGGCAGGGGAGCAGTACTTC. This sequence joins TRBV11-1 and TRBJ2-7; D perhaps matches TRBD1 (5 bases). V lost 5 bases and J 7 bases, leaving 12 bases between the germline ends. CDR3 length: 12 amino acids. CDR1 is SGHAT, CDR2 FQDESV, per germline (reference sequence).

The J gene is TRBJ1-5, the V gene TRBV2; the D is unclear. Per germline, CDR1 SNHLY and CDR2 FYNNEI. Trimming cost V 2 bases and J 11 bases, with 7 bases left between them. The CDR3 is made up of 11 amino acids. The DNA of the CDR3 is TGTGCCAGCAGTGAAAGGACCTCCCAGCATTTT. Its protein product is CASSERTSQHF.

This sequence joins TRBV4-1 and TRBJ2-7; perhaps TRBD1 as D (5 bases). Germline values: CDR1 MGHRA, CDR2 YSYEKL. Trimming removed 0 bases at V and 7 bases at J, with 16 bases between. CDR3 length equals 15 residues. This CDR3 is CASSQDPGPPGEQYF. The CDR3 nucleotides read TGCGCCAGCAGCCAAGATCCAGGGCCACCCGGGGAGCAGTACTTC.

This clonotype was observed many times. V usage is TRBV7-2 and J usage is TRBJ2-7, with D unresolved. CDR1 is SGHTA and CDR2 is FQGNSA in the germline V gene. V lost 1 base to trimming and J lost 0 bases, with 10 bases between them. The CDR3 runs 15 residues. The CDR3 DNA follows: TGTGCCAGCAGCTTAGGTGGCTTGTACTCCTACGAGCAGTACTTC. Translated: CASSLGGLYSYEQYF.

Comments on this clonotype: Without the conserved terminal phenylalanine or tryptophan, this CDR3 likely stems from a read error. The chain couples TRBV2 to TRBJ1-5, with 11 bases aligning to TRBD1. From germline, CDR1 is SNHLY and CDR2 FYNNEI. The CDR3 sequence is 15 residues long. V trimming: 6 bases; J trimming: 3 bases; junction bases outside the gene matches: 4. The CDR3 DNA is TGTGCCAGCAGCGGACAGGGGGCTTACAATCAGCCCCAGCATCTT. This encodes CASSGQGAYNQPQHL.

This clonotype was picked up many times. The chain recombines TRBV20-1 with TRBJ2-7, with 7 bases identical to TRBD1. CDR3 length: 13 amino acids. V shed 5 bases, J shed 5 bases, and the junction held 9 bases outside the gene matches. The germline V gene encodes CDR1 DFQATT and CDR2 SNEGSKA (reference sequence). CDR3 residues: CSASGRGLHEQYF. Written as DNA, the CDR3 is TGCAGTGCTTCGGGCAGGGGGTTGCACGAGCAGTACTTC.

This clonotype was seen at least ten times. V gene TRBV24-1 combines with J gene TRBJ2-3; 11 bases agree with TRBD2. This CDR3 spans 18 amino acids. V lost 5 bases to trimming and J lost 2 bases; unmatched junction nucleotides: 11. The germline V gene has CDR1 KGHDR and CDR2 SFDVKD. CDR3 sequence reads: CATSGPGTSGLLTDTQYF. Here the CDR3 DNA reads TGTGCCACCAGTGGACCCGGGACTAGCGGACTACTCACAGATACGCAGTATTTT.

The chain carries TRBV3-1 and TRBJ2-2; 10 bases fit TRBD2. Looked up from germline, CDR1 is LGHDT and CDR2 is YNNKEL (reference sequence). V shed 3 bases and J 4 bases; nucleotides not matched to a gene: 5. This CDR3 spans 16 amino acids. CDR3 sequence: CASSQTLAGATGELFF. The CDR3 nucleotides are TGTGCCAGCAGCCAGACCCTAGCGGGAGCCACCGGGGAGCTGTTTTTT.

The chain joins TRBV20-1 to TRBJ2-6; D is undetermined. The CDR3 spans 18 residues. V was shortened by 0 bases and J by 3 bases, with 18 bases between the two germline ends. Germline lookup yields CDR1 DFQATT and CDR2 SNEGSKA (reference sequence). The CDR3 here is CSARETQLGIVGANVLTF. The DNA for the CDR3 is TGCAGTGCTAGAGAAACACAACTGGGGATTGTTGGGGCCAACGTCCTGACTTTC.

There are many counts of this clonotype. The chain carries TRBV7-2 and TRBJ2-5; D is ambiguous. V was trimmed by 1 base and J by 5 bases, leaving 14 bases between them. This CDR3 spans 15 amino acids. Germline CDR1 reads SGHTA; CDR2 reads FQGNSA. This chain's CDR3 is CASSLVNGLGETQYF. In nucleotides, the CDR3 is TGTGCCAGCAGCTTAGTCAATGGGCTCGGGGAGACCCAGTACTTC.

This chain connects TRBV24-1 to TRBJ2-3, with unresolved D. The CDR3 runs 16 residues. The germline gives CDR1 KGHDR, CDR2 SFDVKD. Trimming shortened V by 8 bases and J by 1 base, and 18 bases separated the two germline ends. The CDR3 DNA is TGTGCCACCAACCGCGTGTCGAGGAGATGCACAGATACGCAGTATTTT. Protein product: CATNRVSRRCTDTQYF.

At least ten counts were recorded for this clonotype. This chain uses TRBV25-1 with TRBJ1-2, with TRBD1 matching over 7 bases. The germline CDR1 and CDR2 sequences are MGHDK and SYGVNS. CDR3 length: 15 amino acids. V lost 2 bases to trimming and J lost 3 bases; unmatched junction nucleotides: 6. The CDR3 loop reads CASSEGTAPYYGYTF. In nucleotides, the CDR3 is TGTGCCAGCAGTGAAGGGACAGCTCCTTACTATGGCTACACCTTC.

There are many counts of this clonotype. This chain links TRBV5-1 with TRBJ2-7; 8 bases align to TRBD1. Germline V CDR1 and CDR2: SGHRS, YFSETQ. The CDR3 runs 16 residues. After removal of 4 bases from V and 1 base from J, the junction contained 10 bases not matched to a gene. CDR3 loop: CASSTRTGMGSYEQYF. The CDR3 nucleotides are TGCGCCAGCAGCACTCGGACAGGGATGGGGTCCTACGAGCAGTACTTC.

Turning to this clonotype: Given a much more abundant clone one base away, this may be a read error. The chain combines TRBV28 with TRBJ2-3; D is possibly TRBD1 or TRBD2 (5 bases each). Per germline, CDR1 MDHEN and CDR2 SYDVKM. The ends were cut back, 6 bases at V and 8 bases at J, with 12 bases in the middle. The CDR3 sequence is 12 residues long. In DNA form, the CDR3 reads TGTGCCAGCAGCTTGAAGGGACGTACGCAGTATTTT. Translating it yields CASSLKGRTQYF.

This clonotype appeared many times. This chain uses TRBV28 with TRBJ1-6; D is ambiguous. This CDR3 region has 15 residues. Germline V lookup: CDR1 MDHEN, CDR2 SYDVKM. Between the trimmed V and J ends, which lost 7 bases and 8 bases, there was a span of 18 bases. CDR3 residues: CASTHPASVYSPLHF. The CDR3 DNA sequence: TGTGCCAGCACCCATCCTGCGAGTGTTTATTCACCCCTCCACTTT.

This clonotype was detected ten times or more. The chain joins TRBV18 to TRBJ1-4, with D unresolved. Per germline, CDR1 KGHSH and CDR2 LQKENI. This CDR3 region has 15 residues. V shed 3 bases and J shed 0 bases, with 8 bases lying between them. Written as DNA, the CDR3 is TGTGCCAGCTCACCGAGCGGGACAACTAATGAAAAACTGTTTTTT. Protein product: CASSPSGTTNEKLFF.

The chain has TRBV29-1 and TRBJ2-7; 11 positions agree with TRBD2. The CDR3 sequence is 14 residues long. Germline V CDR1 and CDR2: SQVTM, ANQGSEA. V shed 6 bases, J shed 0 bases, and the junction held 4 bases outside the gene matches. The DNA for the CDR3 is TGCAGCGTGACTACTAGCGGGAGCTCCTACGAGCAGTACTTC. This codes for CSVTTSGSSYEQYF.

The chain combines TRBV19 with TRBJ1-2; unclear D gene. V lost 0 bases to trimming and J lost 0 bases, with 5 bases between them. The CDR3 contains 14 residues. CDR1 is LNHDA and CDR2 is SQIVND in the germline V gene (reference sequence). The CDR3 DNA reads TGTGCCAGTAGTATAGAGGCAGCTAACTATGGCTACACCTTC. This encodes CASSIEAANYGYTF.

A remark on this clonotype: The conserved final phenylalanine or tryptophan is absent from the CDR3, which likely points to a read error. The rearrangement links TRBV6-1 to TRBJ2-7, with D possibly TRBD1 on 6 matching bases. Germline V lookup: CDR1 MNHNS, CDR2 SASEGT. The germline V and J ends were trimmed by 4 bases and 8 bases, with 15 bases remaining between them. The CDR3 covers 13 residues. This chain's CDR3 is CASSVDQGPKQYL. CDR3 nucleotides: TGTGCCAGCAGTGTAGACCAGGGGCCCAAGCAGTACCTC.

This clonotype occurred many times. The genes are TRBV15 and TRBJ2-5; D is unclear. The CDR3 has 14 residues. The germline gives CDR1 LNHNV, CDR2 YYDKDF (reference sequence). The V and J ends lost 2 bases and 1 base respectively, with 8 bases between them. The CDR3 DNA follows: TGTGCCACCAGCAGACTTGTGAGCCAAGAGACCCAGTACTTC. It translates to CATSRLVSQETQYF.

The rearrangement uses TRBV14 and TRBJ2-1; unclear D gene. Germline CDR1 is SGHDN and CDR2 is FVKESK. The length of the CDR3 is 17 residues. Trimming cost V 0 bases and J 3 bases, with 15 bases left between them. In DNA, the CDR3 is TGTGCCAGCAGCCAAGATGGTGCTAGGGCCTTCTACAATGAGCAGTTCTTC. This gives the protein CASSQDGARAFYNEQFF.

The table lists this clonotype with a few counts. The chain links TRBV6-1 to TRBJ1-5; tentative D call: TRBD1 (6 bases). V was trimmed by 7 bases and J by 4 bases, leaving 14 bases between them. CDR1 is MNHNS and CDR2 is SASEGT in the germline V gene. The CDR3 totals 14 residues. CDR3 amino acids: CASTPAQGNQPQHF. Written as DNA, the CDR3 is TGTGCCAGCACCCCGGCACAGGGAAATCAGCCCCAGCATTTT.

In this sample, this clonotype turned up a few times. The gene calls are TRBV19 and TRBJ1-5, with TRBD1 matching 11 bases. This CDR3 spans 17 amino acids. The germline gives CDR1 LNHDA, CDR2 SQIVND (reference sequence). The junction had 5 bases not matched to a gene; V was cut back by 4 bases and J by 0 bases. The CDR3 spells CASSTWTGGSSNQPQHF. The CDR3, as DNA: TGTGCCAGTAGTACATGGACAGGGGGCAGTAGCAATCAGCCCCAGCATTTT.

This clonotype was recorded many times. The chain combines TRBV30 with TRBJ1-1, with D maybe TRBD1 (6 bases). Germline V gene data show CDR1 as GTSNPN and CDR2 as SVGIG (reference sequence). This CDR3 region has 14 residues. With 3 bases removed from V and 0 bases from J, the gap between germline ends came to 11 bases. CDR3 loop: CAWRRTAMNTEAFF. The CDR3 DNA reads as TGTGCCTGGAGGAGGACAGCCATGAACACTGAAGCTTTCTTT. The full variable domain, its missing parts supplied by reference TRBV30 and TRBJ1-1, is SQTIHQWPATLVQPVGSPLSLECTVEGTSNPNLYWYRQAAGRGLQLLFYSVGIGQISSEVPQNLSASRPQDRQFILSSKKLLLSDSGFYLCAWRRTAMNTEAFFGQGTRLTVV.

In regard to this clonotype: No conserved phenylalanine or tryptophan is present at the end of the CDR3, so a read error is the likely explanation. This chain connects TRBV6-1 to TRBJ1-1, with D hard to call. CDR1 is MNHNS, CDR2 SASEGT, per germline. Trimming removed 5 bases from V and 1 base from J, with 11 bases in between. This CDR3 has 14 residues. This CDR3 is CASSPLDKNTEAFY. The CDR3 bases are TGTGCCAGCAGTCCTCTTGACAAGAACACTGAAGCTTTCTAT.

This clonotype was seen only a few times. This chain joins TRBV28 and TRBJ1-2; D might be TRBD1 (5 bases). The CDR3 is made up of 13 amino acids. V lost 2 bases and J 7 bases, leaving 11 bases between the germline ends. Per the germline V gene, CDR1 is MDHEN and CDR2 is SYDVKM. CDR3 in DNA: TGTGCCAGCAGTTTAAGGGGTCCTATTGGCTACACCTTC. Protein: CASSLRGPIGYTF.

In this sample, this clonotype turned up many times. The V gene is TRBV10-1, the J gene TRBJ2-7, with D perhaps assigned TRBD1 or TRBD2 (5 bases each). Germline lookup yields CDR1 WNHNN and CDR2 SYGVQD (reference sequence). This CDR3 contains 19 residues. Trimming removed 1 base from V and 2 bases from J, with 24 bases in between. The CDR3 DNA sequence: TGCGCCAGCAGTGAGTATATGTGGCAATTTGAGGGGCAGACCTACGAGCAGTACTTC. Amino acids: CASSEYMWQFEGQTYEQYF.

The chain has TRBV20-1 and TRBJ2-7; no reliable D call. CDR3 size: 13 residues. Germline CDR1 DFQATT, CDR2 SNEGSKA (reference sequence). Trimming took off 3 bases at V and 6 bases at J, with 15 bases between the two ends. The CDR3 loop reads CSASPSFSPEQYF. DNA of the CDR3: TGCAGTGCTAGCCCTAGTTTCTCTCCCGAGCAGTACTTC.

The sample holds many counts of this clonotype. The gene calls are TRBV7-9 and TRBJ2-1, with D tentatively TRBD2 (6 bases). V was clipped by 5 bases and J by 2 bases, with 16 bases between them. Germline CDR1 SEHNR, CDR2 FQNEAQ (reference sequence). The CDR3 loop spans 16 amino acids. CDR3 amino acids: CASSGGIGPPYNEQFF. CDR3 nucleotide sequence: TGTGCCAGCAGCGGGGGGATAGGGCCGCCCTACAATGAGCAGTTCTTC.

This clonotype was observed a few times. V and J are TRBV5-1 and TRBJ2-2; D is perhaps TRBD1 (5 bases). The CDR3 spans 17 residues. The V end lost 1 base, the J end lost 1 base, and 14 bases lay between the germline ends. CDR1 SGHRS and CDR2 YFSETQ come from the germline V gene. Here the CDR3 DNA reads TGCGCCAGCAGCTTGTCAGAAACAGGATTGAACACCGGGGAGCTGTTTTTT. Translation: CASSLSETGLNTGELFF.

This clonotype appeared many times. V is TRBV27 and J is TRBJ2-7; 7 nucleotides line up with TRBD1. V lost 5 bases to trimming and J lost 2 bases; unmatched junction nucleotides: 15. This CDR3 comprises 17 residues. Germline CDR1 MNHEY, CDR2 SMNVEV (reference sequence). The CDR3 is CASSQHLARDRTYEQYF. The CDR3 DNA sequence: TGTGCCAGCAGTCAACATTTGGCCCGGGACAGAACCTACGAGCAGTACTTC.